Following are 12 T cell receptor beta chains from one sample sequenced in a study of glioma-infiltrating T cells after dendritic cell vaccination (dated by TCRdb to 2015 to 2016). Library preparation was by the immunoSEQ multiplex PCR assay. What TCRdb holds here is the immuneACCESS table cut down to in-frame rearrangements. Part of the clones is not present; checked against another copy, under half of the missing clones reflect an unresolved V gene, and the others are unexplained. The sample table contains some 38,000 clones; only one count was recorded for roughly four fifths of them. The ten largest account for approximately 8.3% of the sample. The sample was blood, taken before dendritic cell vaccination. These receptors all come from a human donor with glioblastoma.

The chain combines TRBV5-1 with TRBJ2-7; maybe TRBD1 (7 bases). V lost 0 bases, J lost 0 bases, and 10 bases lay in between. From germline, CDR1 is SGHRS and CDR2 YFSETQ. The length of the CDR3 is 15 residues. The DNA for the CDR3 is TGCGCCAGCAGCTTGGTGCGGGACAGCTCCTACGAGCAGTACTTC. Translating it yields CASSLVRDSSYEQYF.

Notes on this clone: Other DNA sequences within the sample encode an identical CDR3. In DNA form, the CDR3 reads TGTGCCAGCAGCCCCTCGGGGTCGGCACCCTATAATTCACCCCTCCACTTT. Its protein is CASSPSGSAPYNSPLHF. This chain connects TRBV9 to TRBJ1-6; D uncertain. Germline V gives CDR1 SGDLS, CDR2 YYNGEE. V shed 4 bases and J shed 2 bases, with 16 bases lying between them. This CDR3 has 17 residues.

This chain links TRBV4-3 with TRBJ1-2; D remains ambiguous. Trimming took off 1 base at V and 6 bases at J, with 15 bases between the two ends. The CDR3 loop spans 15 amino acids. Germline-derived CDR1 and CDR2 are LGHNA and YSLEER. The CDR3 here is CASSQGRQSSDGYTF. The CDR3 DNA sequence: TGCGCCAGCAGCCAAGGGAGGCAGTCTAGCGATGGCTACACCTTC.

The rearrangement uses TRBV4-2 and TRBJ2-5; 14 bases are shared with TRBD2. This CDR3 spans 17 amino acids. Germline trimming cut 0 bases from V and 4 bases from J; bases unmatched to any gene: 4. CDR1 is LGHNA, CDR2 YNFKEQ, per germline. The CDR3 DNA is TGTGCCAGCAGCCAAGAAGGGACTAGCGGGGGAGGAGAGACCCAGTACTTC. It encodes CASSQEGTSGGGETQYF.

The V call is TRBV27, the J call TRBJ1-2; 10 bases agree with TRBD1. V shed 7 bases, J shed 4 bases, and the junction held 9 bases outside the gene matches. CDR1 and CDR2 (germline): MNHEY, SMNVEV (reference sequence). The CDR3 consists of 15 residues. This CDR3 reads CASNPTGGEGYGYTF. In nucleotides, the CDR3 is TGTGCCAGCAACCCGACAGGGGGCGAGGGCTATGGCTACACCTTC.

The V and J genes are TRBV15 and TRBJ2-7, with D maybe TRBD1 (5 bases). V was shortened by 0 bases and J by 5 bases, with 20 bases between the two germline ends. Germline values: CDR1 LNHNV, CDR2 YYDKDF (reference sequence). The CDR3 is 17 amino acids. This chain's CDR3 is CATSRDLPTATLDEQYF. CDR3 nucleotides: TGTGCCACCAGCAGAGATTTGCCGACAGCCACTTTAGACGAGCAGTACTTC.

The V and J genes are TRBV7-2 and TRBJ2-1; maybe TRBD2 (7 bases). The CDR3 contains 14 residues. The germline V and J ends were trimmed by 5 bases and 9 bases, with 17 bases remaining between them. Germline CDR1 and CDR2: SGHTA and FQGNSA. CDR3 nucleotides: TGTGCCAGCAGCCAGGGGCGGGGGTTCACTGAGCAGTTCTTC. It yields the protein CASSQGRGFTEQFF.

The sample holds a few counts of this clone. This chain connects TRBV15 to TRBJ2-6; D is ambiguous. Between the trimmed V and J ends, which lost 0 bases and 0 bases, there was a span of 3 bases. Germline V gene lookup returns CDR1 LNHNV and CDR2 YYDKDF (reference sequence). The CDR3 consists of 15 residues. CDR3 DNA: TGTGCCACCAGCAGAGACGGCTCTGGGGCCAACGTCCTGACTTTC. It is translated as CATSRDGSGANVLTF.

The chain is built from TRBV28 and TRBJ1-1; D is possibly TRBD1 (5 bases). The CDR3 sequence is 13 residues long. V was clipped by 6 bases and J by 2 bases, with 10 bases between them. The germline V gene encodes CDR1 MDHEN and CDR2 SYDVKM. This CDR3 is CASRTDINTEAFF. The CDR3, as DNA: TGTGCCAGCAGGACAGATATTAACACTGAAGCTTTCTTT.

The rearrangement joins TRBV6-5 to TRBJ1-2; 9 nucleotides agree with TRBD1. This CDR3 has 15 amino acids. Germline V gene data show CDR1 as MNHEY and CDR2 as SVGAGI. Germline trimming cut 0 bases from V and 8 bases from J; bases unmatched to any gene: 7. The CDR3 is CASSYSVQGAEGYTF. For the CDR3, the DNA is TGTGCCAGCAGTTACTCCGTACAGGGGGCGGAAGGCTACACCTTC.

V is TRBV7-2 and J is TRBJ2-3; possible D gene TRBD1, 6 bases. The V gene's germline CDR1 is SGHTA and CDR2 FQGNSA. Trimming stripped 1 base from V and 0 bases from J, with 11 bases between. CDR3 size: 16 residues. DNA of the CDR3: TGTGCCAGCAGCTTAGTGGGGGACACTAGCACAGATACGCAGTATTTT. Its translation: CASSLVGDTSTDTQYF.

The chain employs TRBV5-1 and TRBJ1-6, with D maybe TRBD1 (6 bases). Germline V gene sequence: CDR1 SGHRS, CDR2 YFSETQ. This CDR3 contains 16 residues. The V and J ends lost 0 bases and 4 bases respectively, with 11 bases between them. As DNA, the CDR3 is TGCGCCAGCAGCTTGGAAGGCAGGGGTTATAATTCACCCCTCCACTTT. Translation: CASSLEGRGYNSPLHF.